The present T cell receptor beta chain was sequenced within a study of cytotoxic CD8 clonotypes in ibrutinib-treated CLL. Sequencing used immunoSEQ multiplex PCR; TCRdb keeps in-frame clones, though not all of them. The data contain fewer than 50,000 clones, 45% to 55% of them seen just once; the ten biggest clones take up approximately 29%. The source of this sequence is a human donor with chronic lymphocytic leukemia. The specimen was PBMCs, collected after 12 months of ibrutinib treatment.

The CDR3 here is CASSLGPGQGNQPQHF. In nucleotides, the CDR3 is TGCGCCAGCAGCTTGGGACCGGGACAGGGGAATCAGCCCCAGCATTTT. The genes are TRBV5-1 and TRBJ1-5, with 10 nucleotides matching TRBD1. The ends lost 0 bases at V and 4 bases at J; junction bases unmatched: 4. This CDR3 is built from 16 residues. Germline V gives CDR1 SGHRS, CDR2 YFSETQ.